The 27 T cell receptor beta chains reported below all come from one sample, sequenced in a study of shared clonotypes between healthy human individuals. Sequencing was performed with immunoSEQ multiplex PCR; in TCRdb, only in-frame clones are kept and a portion is missing. The profile covers fewer than 850,000 clones, with about nine tenths appearing a single time and about 34% taken by the ten largest. Material for sequencing was memory CD8+ T cells from PBMCs. Sample subset: CD45RO+ cells pooled with CCR7-negative TemRA cells. Every receptor here comes from a young man in good health. Some clones in this sample may be carry-over from other donors' samples.

The chain has TRBV19 and TRBJ2-7; D ambiguous. CDR1 is LNHDA and CDR2 is SQIVND in the germline V gene (reference sequence). The CDR3 totals 14 residues. Deletions cut 5 bases from V and 2 bases from J, with 13 bases between. The chain's CDR3 is CASSAVAAAYEQYF. CDR3 DNA sequence: TGTGCCAGTAGTGCCGTAGCTGCGGCCTACGAGCAGTACTTC.

The CDR3 region is CASSGADTHSYEQYF. The CDR3 DNA reads TGTGCCAGCAGTGGGGCGGACACCCACTCCTACGAGCAGTACTTC. V is TRBV2 and J is TRBJ2-7; D is perhaps TRBD1 (5 bases). Trimming shortened V by 4 bases and J by 0 bases, and 13 bases separated the two germline ends. The V gene's germline CDR1 is SNHLY and CDR2 FYNNEI. The CDR3 extends over 15 amino acids.

The chain links TRBV7-6 to TRBJ2-7, with a possible D match to TRBD2 (6 bases). Looked up from germline, CDR1 is SGHVS and CDR2 is FNYEAQ. V was clipped by 5 bases and J by 3 bases, with 14 bases between them. This CDR3 is built from 14 residues. Here the CDR3 reads CASSIGTGGYEQYF. In DNA form, the CDR3 reads TGTGCCAGCAGCATCGGGACTGGTGGCTACGAGCAGTACTTC.

The chain links TRBV28 to TRBJ1-1, with D maybe TRBD1 (5 bases). The germline gives CDR1 MDHEN, CDR2 SYDVKM. Between the trimmed V and J ends, which lost 5 bases and 1 base, there was a span of 8 bases. The CDR3 loop spans 13 amino acids. CDR3 coding DNA: TGTGCCAGCAGTCGCAGGGCGAACACTGAAGCTTTCTTT. Translation: CASSRRANTEAFF.

This clone was seen only once. The V gene is TRBV5-8, the J gene TRBJ2-7; D possibly corresponds to TRBD1 (6 bases). Germline V lookup: CDR1 SGHTS, CDR2 YDEGEE. The V end lost 6 bases, the J end lost 1 base, and 17 bases lay between the germline ends. This CDR3 has 15 residues. CDR3 DNA sequence: TGTGCCAGCACAAAGGCCCTACAGGGATCCTACGAGCAGTACTTC. Its translation: CASTKALQGSYEQYF.

V usage is TRBV6-6 and J usage is TRBJ2-1; 8 bases are shared with TRBD2. The CDR3 sequence is 15 residues long. In germline, CDR1 is MNHNY, CDR2 SVGAGI (reference sequence). After removal of 6 bases from V and 2 bases from J, the junction contained 6 bases not matched to a gene. DNA of the CDR3: TGTGCCAGCAGCCTTAGCGGGGCCACCTACAATGAGCAGTTCTTC. Translating gives CASSLSGATYNEQFF.

The J gene is TRBJ2-7, the V gene TRBV14; unclear D gene. CDR1 SGHDN and CDR2 FVKESK come from the germline V gene. This CDR3 is 15 amino acids long. The V gene lost 2 bases and the J gene lost 5 bases, with 16 bases spanning the gap. The CDR3 region is CASSQLPQSVHEQYF. As DNA, the CDR3 is TGTGCCAGCAGCCAATTACCCCAGAGTGTCCACGAGCAGTACTTC.

In this sample, this clone turned up a few times. The rearrangement links TRBV27 to TRBJ2-1; tentatively, D is TRBD1 (5 bases). The V gene's germline CDR1 is MNHEY and CDR2 SMNVEV (reference sequence). V was cut by 5 bases and J by 16 bases, with 18 bases left in between. This CDR3 is built from 12 residues. The chain's CDR3 is CASSPSRVPQFF. The CDR3 DNA follows: TGTGCCAGCAGTCCCAGCAGGGTCCCCCAATTCTTC.

Details on this clone: Other DNA sequences from this sample encode an identical CDR3 as well. The rearrangement links TRBV27 to TRBJ2-1; 7 positions match TRBD2. The germline V gene encodes CDR1 MNHEY and CDR2 SMNVEV (reference sequence). The V and J ends lost 1 base and 0 bases, in that order; junction bases with no gene match: 0. The CDR3 is 15 amino acids. DNA of the CDR3: TGTGCCAGCAGTTTATGGGGGGGCTCCTACAATGAGCAGTTCTTC. Translating it yields CASSLWGGSYNEQFF.

V gene TRBV7-3 combines with J gene TRBJ2-7; the D gene is possibly TRBD2 (5 bases). This CDR3 region has 15 residues. Germline CDR1 is SGHTA and CDR2 is FQGTGA. V gave up 1 base and J gave up 2 bases, with 12 bases separating them. The chain's CDR3 is CASSLNPSPAYEQYF. CDR3 in DNA: TGTGCCAGCAGCTTAAACCCTAGCCCGGCCTACGAGCAGTACTTC.

This chain uses TRBV4-3 with TRBJ2-5; a weak D match, TRBD1 (7 bases). With 0 bases removed from V and 5 bases from J, the gap between germline ends came to 16 bases. The CDR3 extends over 16 amino acids. Germline V gene lookup returns CDR1 LGHNA and CDR2 YSLEER. CDR3 nucleotide sequence: TGCGCCAGCAGCCAAGATAGAGAGGGGGCGGGGGAGACCCAGTACTTC. It codes for CASSQDREGAGETQYF.

This clone appeared many times. The V and J genes are TRBV6-1 and TRBJ1-2, with a weak D call TRBD1 (5 bases). Trimming shortened V by 5 bases and J by 4 bases, and 14 bases separated the two germline ends. Germline CDR1 is MNHNS and CDR2 is SASEGT. The CDR3 is 14 amino acids. CDR3 loop: CASSPRGKGYGYTF. In DNA form, the CDR3 reads TGTGCCAGCAGTCCGAGGGGCAAAGGCTATGGCTACACCTTC.

This chain links TRBV7-8 with TRBJ1-5, with D tentatively TRBD1 (5 bases). This CDR3 comprises 14 residues. Trimming pared 8 bases from V and 6 bases from J, leaving 17 bases between. Per germline, CDR1 SGHVS and CDR2 FQNEAQ. The CDR3 loop is CASLRDGKSQPQHF. Written as DNA, the CDR3 is TGTGCCAGCCTGAGGGACGGAAAAAGTCAGCCCCAGCATTTT.

V and J are TRBV6-1 and TRBJ1-5, with a tentative D call TRBD1 (6 bases). Germline V gives CDR1 MNHNS, CDR2 SASEGT. The CDR3 consists of 13 residues. Trimming took off 7 bases at V and 4 bases at J, with 11 bases between the two ends. CDR3 in DNA: TGTGCCAGCATGAAACAGGGTAATCAGCCCCAGCATTTT. It specifies CASMKQGNQPQHF.

The chain joins TRBV4-1 to TRBJ2-5; TRBD2 matches 11 bases. The tail of the sequence fits TRBJ2-7 better, so the J call may be wrong. CDR1 and CDR2 from the germline V gene are MGHRA and YSYEKL. This CDR3 is built from 17 residues. DNA of the CDR3: TGCGCCAGCAGCCCGTACCCCGGACTAGCGGGCCCCTACGAGCAGTACTTC. It specifies CASSPYPGLAGPYEQYF.

Note on this clone: The same CDR3 arises from other DNA sequences in this sample as well. This chain uses TRBV10-3 with TRBJ1-1; 7 bases are a match to TRBD1. CDR1 ENHRY and CDR2 SYGVKD come from the germline V gene. V lost 2 bases and J lost 1; bases outside the gene matches: 1. This CDR3 is built from 14 residues. Written as DNA, the CDR3 is TGTGCCATCAGTGAGAGGACAGGGAACACTGAAGCTTTCTTT. It yields the protein CAISERTGNTEAFF.

V is TRBV19 and J is TRBJ2-1; 7 bases are a match to TRBD2. The V gene's germline CDR1 is LNHDA and CDR2 SQIVND (reference sequence). The CDR3 has 15 residues. V trimming: 0 bases; J trimming: 6 bases; junction bases outside the gene matches: 5. Written as DNA, the CDR3 is TGTGCCAGTAGTATAGATACGGGAGGACGCAATGAGCAGTTCTTC. It codes for CASSIDTGGRNEQFF. The whole variable domain, filled in from reference TRBV19 and TRBJ2-1, reads DGGITQSPKYLFRKEGQNVTLSCEQNLNHDAMYWYRQDPGQGLRLIYYSQIVNDFQKGDIAEGYSVSREKKESFPLTVTSAQKNPTAFYLCASSIDTGGRNEQFFGPGTRLTVL.

The chain joins TRBV7-9 to TRBJ2-7; a weak D match, TRBD2 (6 bases). Looked up from germline, CDR1 is SEHNR and CDR2 is FQNEAQ (reference sequence). The CDR3 is 16 residues long. The germline V and J ends were trimmed by 5 bases and 0 bases, with 17 bases remaining between them. The CDR3 DNA is TGTGCCAGCAGCCCACGGGCGGGACGGAGCTCCTACGAGCAGTACTTC. Translating it yields CASSPRAGRSSYEQYF. The whole variable domain, remainder taken from reference TRBV7-9 and TRBJ2-7, is DTGVSQNPRHKITKRGQNVTFRCDPISEHNRLYWYRQTLGQGPEFLTYFQNEAQLEKSRLLSDRFSAERPKGSFSTLEIQRTEQGDSAMYLCASSPRAGRSSYEQYFGPGTRLTVT.

The chain carries TRBV19 and TRBJ1-1; D gene ambiguous. V lost 0 bases and J lost 1, with 6 bases in between. The V gene's germline CDR1 is LNHDA and CDR2 SQIVND (reference sequence). The CDR3 runs to 14 residues. The CDR3 nucleotides read TGTGCCAGTAGTATAGAGAGCCGGAACACTGAAGCTTTCTTT. Its translation is CASSIESRNTEAFF.

The chain combines TRBV10-3 with TRBJ2-1, with D maybe TRBD2 (6 bases). The CDR3 sequence is 16 residues long. Trimming stripped 4 bases from V and 8 bases from J, with 21 bases between. CDR1 and CDR2 (germline): ENHRY, SYGVKD. CDR3: CAISVRSTSRFDEQFF. CDR3 DNA sequence: TGTGCCATCAGTGTTCGATCCACTAGCAGGTTTGATGAGCAGTTCTTC.

For this clone: A read error is possible here, since a much larger clone lies one base away. This chain links TRBV28 with TRBJ2-7; TRBD1 might be the D (5 bases). The CDR3 spans 12 residues. Germline CDR1 and CDR2: MDHEN and SYDVKM. Trimming removed 6 bases at V and 3 bases at J, with 9 bases between. In DNA form, the CDR3 reads TGTGCCAGCAGCATAGGGGTCTACGAGCAGTACTTC. Its protein product is CASSIGVYEQYF.

The CDR3, as DNA: TGTGCCAGCAGGGAAAACATAGGGATGACTAGCTCCTACGAGCAGTACTTC. This codes for CASRENIGMTSSYEQYF. V gene TRBV5-4 combines with J gene TRBJ2-7, with D perhaps matching TRBD2 (6 bases). Trimming took 5 bases from V and 0 from J, leaving 21 bases between them. This CDR3 contains 17 residues. The germline CDR1 and CDR2 sequences are SGHNT and YYREEE (reference sequence). The full variable domain, in which reference TRBV5-4 and TRBJ2-7 provide the parts outside the CDR3, is ETGVTQSPTHLIKTRGQQVTLRCSSQSGHNTVSWYQQALGQGPQFIFQYYREEENGRGNFPPRFSGLQFPNYSSELNVNALELDDSALYLCASRENIGMTSSYEQYFGPGTRLTVT.

CDR3 in DNA: TGCGCCAGCAGCTTGTTTCGGGAGTCTGGCAATGAGCAGTTCTTC. Translation gives CASSLFRESGNEQFF. The rearrangement links TRBV5-1 to TRBJ2-1; D perhaps matches TRBD2 (6 bases). CDR3 length: 15 residues. With 1 base removed from V and 6 bases from J, the gap between germline ends came to 14 bases. Germline V CDR1 and CDR2: SGHRS, YFSETQ.

The V call is TRBV5-5, the J call TRBJ1-2; no definite D call. The CDR3 length is 15 residues. The germline gives CDR1 SGHKS, CDR2 YYEKEE (reference sequence). V lost 0 bases to trimming and J lost 1 base, with 10 bases between them. CDR3 sequence reads: CASSLADGSNYGYTF. In DNA form, the CDR3 reads TGTGCCAGCAGCTTGGCCGACGGTAGTAACTATGGCTACACCTTC.

The genes are TRBV7-9 and TRBJ1-2; 7 bases are shared with TRBD1. The CDR3 contains 15 residues. Germline V gives CDR1 SEHNR, CDR2 FQNEAQ (reference sequence). The junction had 9 bases not matched to a gene; V was cut back by 1 base and J by 7 bases. CDR3 sequence reads: CASSLGDSPRTGYTF. The CDR3, as DNA: TGTGCCAGCAGCTTAGGGGACAGCCCCCGTACTGGCTACACCTTC.

The gene calls are TRBV11-2 and TRBJ2-1; tentatively, D is TRBD1 (5 bases). CDR1 is SGHAT and CDR2 is FQNNGV in the germline V gene. This CDR3 is built from 16 residues. V lost 5 bases to trimming and J lost 5 bases, with 19 bases between them. CDR3 loop: CASSTTGARIDNEQFF. DNA of the CDR3: TGTGCCAGCAGCACAACAGGTGCGCGGATAGACAATGAGCAGTTCTTC.

Notes on this clone: The same CDR3 arises from other DNA sequences in this sample as well. The chain combines TRBV27 with TRBJ2-1; a weak D match, TRBD2 (5 bases). The CDR3 covers 15 residues. The V end lost 0 bases, the J end lost 0 bases, and 6 bases lay between the germline ends. The germline gives CDR1 MNHEY, CDR2 SMNVEV (reference sequence). CDR3 bases: TGTGCCAGCAGTTTATCGGGGAGCTCCTACAATGAGCAGTTCTTC. Its translation: CASSLSGSSYNEQFF.